A single sample gave rise to the 5 T cell receptor beta chains below, sequenced in a study of blood T cell repertoires in COVID-19. Sequenced by immunoSEQ multiplex PCR; TCRdb stores in-frame clones only, minus some. This sample has 200,000 to 250,000 clones; 70% to 90% occur once, and the top ten carry roughly 10%. The sample comprised peripheral blood. The receptors originated from a woman aged 45-65 years with COVID-19, enrolled during active disease.

This sequence joins TRBV28 and TRBJ1-2, with TRBD1 matching over 7 bases. Germline CDR1 reads MDHEN; CDR2 reads SYDVKM. There are 12 residues in the CDR3. V was clipped by 5 bases and J by 6 bases; unmatched bases: 3. The CDR3 reads CASSAQGDGYTF. CDR3 in DNA: TGTGCCAGCAGTGCTCAGGGGGATGGCTACACCTTC.

V is TRBV7-2 and J is TRBJ1-1; TRBD1 matches 9 bases. The ends lost 0 bases at V and 10 bases at J; junction bases unmatched: 9. Germline V lookup: CDR1 SGHTA, CDR2 FQGNSA. This CDR3 has 15 residues. Written as DNA, the CDR3 is TGTGCCAGCAGCTTAGCGACCGGGACAGGGAGTCGAGCTTTCTTT. Encoded protein: CASSLATGTGSRAFF. Filled out from reference TRBV7-2 and TRBJ1-1, the complete variable domain reads GAGVSQSPSNKVTEKGKDVELRCDPISGHTALYWYRQSLGQGLEFLIYFQGNSAPDKSGLPSDRFSAERTGGSVSTLTIQRTQQEDSAVYLCASSLATGTGSRAFFGQGTRLTVV.

The chain links TRBV7-8 to TRBJ2-3; a weak D match, TRBD2 (5 bases). The CDR3 has 15 residues. Germline loops: CDR1 SGHVS, CDR2 FQNEAQ. The V and J ends lost 1 base and 3 bases respectively, with 11 bases between them. CDR3 bases: TGTGCCAGCAGCTTAGAGGGCCGGGATACAGATACGCAGTATTTT. This translates into CASSLEGRDTDTQYF.

This clone was picked up one time. V gene TRBV3-1 (or the pseudogene TRBV3-2) combines with J gene TRBJ1-6; TRBD1 agrees at 8 bases. CDR1 LGHDT and CDR2 YNNKEL come from the germline V gene (reference sequence). After removal of 4 bases from V and 0 bases from J, the junction contained 5 bases not matched to a gene. The CDR3 spans 17 residues. The CDR3 sequence is CASSLGQAVSYNSPLHF. CDR3 DNA: TGTGCCAGCAGCCTGGGACAGGCAGTCTCCTATAATTCACCCCTCCACTTT.

The V gene is TRBV28, the J gene TRBJ2-7, with D maybe TRBD1 (6 bases). The V gene's germline CDR1 is MDHEN and CDR2 SYDVKM. V shed 5 bases and J shed 2 bases, with 10 bases lying between them. The CDR3 contains 13 residues. Here the CDR3 DNA reads TGTGCCAGCAGTAGACAGGCTCCCTACGAGCAGTACGTC. This encodes CASSRQAPYEQYV.